Listed below are T cell receptor beta chains from one sample, sequenced in a study of T-cell memory formation after mild COVID-19. TCRdb processed the 5' RACE reads anew with MiXCR; each CDR3 protein has one entry. The table shows almost 250,000 distinct CDR3 sequences, with 15% occurring only once. Sequencing was performed on PBMCs or a T cell subset sorted from them (not recorded which). These receptors came from an adult woman who had mild COVID-19 (a few samples of this study predate the infection). Cell type and time point are not known. Each CDR3 is given with its conserved first and last residue. Each record gives: clone size, V gene, J gene, CDR3 protein. Only part of the rows carry a size: once, few, many, or a class if the clone is expanded.

clone size: NA; V gene: TRBV4-1; J gene: TRBJ2-3; CDR3 protein: CASSHAVDTQYF
clone size: NA; V gene: TRBV4-3; J gene: TRBJ2-2; CDR3 protein: CASSQDRGSGSSNTGELFF
clone size: once; V gene: TRBV12-3/TRBV12-4; J gene: TRBJ1-1; CDR3 protein: CASRSTANTEAFF
clone size: NA; V gene: TRBV9; J gene: TRBJ2-1; CDR3 protein: CASSVTGGARDNEQFF
clone size: NA; V gene: TRBV7-9; J gene: TRBJ2-1; CDR3 protein: CASSLFRGTSGRTYNEQFF
clone size: NA; V gene: TRBV7-8; J gene: TRBJ2-1; CDR3 protein: CASSPGWGLAGGIYNEQFF
clone size: NA; V gene: TRBV30; J gene: TRBJ1-5; CDR3 protein: CAWSSPGSQPQHF
clone size: many; V gene: TRBV7-2; J gene: TRBJ2-3; CDR3 protein: CASSLEGLPSTDTQYF
clone size: NA; V gene: TRBV12-3/TRBV12-4; J gene: TRBJ1-1; CDR3 protein: CASSRFGGGSTEAFF
clone size: many; V gene: TRBV20-1; J gene: TRBJ1-6; CDR3 protein: CSANGQLRDNSPLHF
clone size: NA; V gene: TRBV6-5; J gene: TRBJ1-2; CDR3 protein: CASSAFWGPGGGYTF
clone size: many; V gene: TRBV12-3/TRBV12-4; J gene: TRBJ2-2; CDR3 protein: CASTVGGGTGELFF
clone size: NA; V gene: TRBV7-2; J gene: TRBJ1-2; CDR3 protein: CASSLYRGRPGYTF
clone size: few; V gene: TRBV28; J gene: TRBJ2-7; CDR3 protein: CASSLWGRGPFSYEQYF
clone size: few; V gene: TRBV2; J gene: TRBJ1-2; CDR3 protein: CASSPWQRNGYTF
clone size: NA; V gene: TRBV11-1; J gene: TRBJ1-1; CDR3 protein: CASSRSRGNTEAFF
clone size: once; V gene: TRBV18; J gene: TRBJ2-7; CDR3 protein: CASSPLILAGGTYEQYF
clone size: NA; V gene: TRBV24-1; J gene: TRBJ1-5; CDR3 protein: CATSDQQGQPQHF
clone size: NA; V gene: TRBV28; J gene: TRBJ2-7; CDR3 protein: CASSPGPRGDEQYF
clone size: few; V gene: TRBV30; J gene: TRBJ2-5; CDR3 protein: CAWRRGLQETQYF
clone size: many; V gene: TRBV28; J gene: TRBJ1-1; CDR3 protein: CASSGTALNTEAFF
clone size: NA; V gene: TRBV5-1; J gene: TRBJ2-2; CDR3 protein: CASSSRGKLGWELFF
clone size: few; V gene: TRBV27; J gene: TRBJ2-4; CDR3 protein: CASGLAKNIQYF
clone size: many; V gene: TRBV4-2; J gene: TRBJ1-2; CDR3 protein: CASSQPDGNVNYGYTF
clone size: few; V gene: TRBV7-9; J gene: TRBJ2-5; CDR3 protein: CASSLGDRIQETQYF
clone size: NA; V gene: TRBV7-9; J gene: TRBJ2-7; CDR3 protein: CASSFLRGRGSYEQYF
clone size: few; V gene: TRBV9; J gene: TRBJ2-3; CDR3 protein: CASSPDSGTVRGDTQYF
clone size: NA; V gene: TRBV5-4; J gene: TRBJ2-7; CDR3 protein: CASSLARQGEQYF
clone size: NA; V gene: TRBV11-2; J gene: TRBJ1-2; CDR3 protein: CASSLEPGGPVYGYTF
clone size: few; V gene: TRBV29-1; J gene: TRBJ1-1; CDR3 protein: CSAGQGSSEAFF
clone size: NA; V gene: TRBV11-2; J gene: TRBJ2-7; CDR3 protein: CASSLGTGASYEQYF
clone size: NA; V gene: TRBV6-2/TRBV6-3; J gene: TRBJ1-2; CDR3 protein: CASSPEQAYGYTF
clone size: few; V gene: TRBV20-1; J gene: TRBJ2-6; CDR3 protein: CSATYSGANVLTF